Detailed here is one T cell receptor beta chain. The data were obtained in a study of blood T cell repertoires in COVID-19. Study as a whole: The origin of the acute and convalescent COVID-19 samples was the United States, Italy and Spain. PBMCs, B-cell-depleted T cells, or T cells were the source of the cDNA or gDNA that made up the material.

As processed by the authors: Reference gene primer amplification yielded estimated nucleated cell counts. Profiling relied on immunoSEQ multiplex PCR, and the TCRdb table lists in-frame clones only, not all of them. The DNA gave D and trimming, while V, J and clone size come from that table. The data show 240,000 or so clones, roughly 88% seen once. This sequence originates from an elderly man with acute or convalescent COVID-19. Sequenced sample: peripheral blood.

In DNA, the CDR3 is TGTGCCAGTAACAGGGGCACCGGGGAGCTGTTTTTT. It translates to CASNRGTGELFF. V gene TRBV6-5 combines with J gene TRBJ2-2, with 7 bases identical to TRBD1. The V gene end was trimmed by 9 bases and the J gene end by 4 bases; junction bases not matched to a gene: 2. The CDR3 is 12 residues long. Germline CDR1 is MNHEY and CDR2 is SVGAGI.